Sequencing of this T cell receptor beta chain was carried out in a study of response to subunit inactivated influenza vaccine. The germline V and J ends were trimmed by 3 bases and 5 bases, with 7 bases remaining between them. This CDR3 spans 11 amino acids. The V gene's germline CDR1 is SQVTM and CDR2 ANQGSEA. TCRdb re-called the RT-PCR reads with MiXCR, one entry per CDR3 protein. The sample consists of 450,000 to 550,000 distinct CDR3 sequences, roughly 23% of them appearing once. A few counts support this clonotype. This receptor was identified in a middle-aged man who received an inactivated influenza vaccine. The sequencing used CD4+ T cells sorted from PBMCs, collected 5 to 6 days after vaccination. V gene TRBV29-1 combines with J gene TRBJ1-1; tentatively, D is TRBD1 (5 bases). CDR3 nucleotide sequence: TGCAGCGTTGATGGGGGGACTGAAGCTTTCTTT. Translating gives CSVDGGTEAFF.